This T cell receptor (beta chain) was retrieved from a study of blood T cell repertoires in COVID-19 (dated by TCRdb to about 2020). Describing the broader study: Collaborator samples came from the United States, Italy and Spain and covered acute and convalescent phases of COVID-19. The prospective study material was composed of cDNA or gDNA derived from T cells, B-cell-depleted T cells, or PBMCs. Deeply sampled blood TCRbeta repertoires from subjects exposed to, actively infected with, or recovered from COVID-19 were included in the dataset. The repertoires were released in a freely available public database intended as a resource for research on the immune response to SARS-CoV-2. Samples were obtained from the ongoing ImmuneRACE study (first 160 participants) and from over 1,000 subjects provided by 6 global collaborators. Nearly every sample came with metadata listing a de-identified subject ID, COVID-19 status, age in years and sex. Where available, HLA class I and class II types were taken from metadata supplied by the sample provider and were not determined by assay-based typing. Summary of the overall study and its limitations: How much clinical and demographic metadata was included differed by source and by participant, and the metadata was provided uncurated.

TCRbeta CDR3 regions were amplified from genomic DNA by means of the immunoSEQ Assay, a bias-controlled multiplex PCR. Processing in the source paper ran as follows. The number of nucleated cells in each sample was estimated by amplification of reference gene primers within the assay. Sequence reads were collapsed and filtered to measure the absolute abundance of every unique TCRbeta CDR3 rearrangement. For each sample, productive Simpson clonality was calculated by taking the square root of Simpson's diversity index across productive rearrangements. Entries here come from immuneACCESS through TCRdb and include only in-frame sequences with V and J called. Some clones fail to appear in such tables; in the studies checked, an unresolved V gene covers under half of the shortfall, and the cause of the remainder is unknown. V and J calls and clone size are as listed in that table; D and trimming were resolved from the DNA. This sample has around 430,000 clones in its table, and around 89% of those were observed once. Of the sample, around 12% is held by the ten largest clones.

One collaborating source in Seattle enrolled patients while the patients were actively infected and followed the patients over time throughout the course of disease. Collaborating institutions collected whole blood in K2EDTA tubes following their own protocols. For TCRbeta analysis, collaborators shipped samples as frozen whole blood, isolated PBMCs, or DNA extracted from either of those sample types. CDR1 and CDR2 are drawn from the germline V gene: SNHLY, FYNNEI. V is trimmed back by 2 bases and J by 5 bases, and the junction contains 11 bases that no gene match accounts for. Counted from cysteine to phenylalanine, this CDR3 has 17 amino acids. Left in the record is the CDR3 DNA by itself, 51 bases read in frame from the first base. With respect to this clone: It lacks a known antigen. No much larger clonotype is one base removed from it; base qualities were not supplied.

The origin of this receptor is a woman aged 45 to 65 with COVID-19, enrolled during active disease. This receptor chain uses TRBV2 and TRBJ2-1; TRBD2 aligns with 8 central bases. Material for sequencing was peripheral blood. The CDR3 amino acid sequence is: CASSERIGGGPNNEQFF. The DNA is TGTGCCAGCAGTGAAAGGATAGGCGGGGGGCCAAACAATGAGCAGTTCTTC.